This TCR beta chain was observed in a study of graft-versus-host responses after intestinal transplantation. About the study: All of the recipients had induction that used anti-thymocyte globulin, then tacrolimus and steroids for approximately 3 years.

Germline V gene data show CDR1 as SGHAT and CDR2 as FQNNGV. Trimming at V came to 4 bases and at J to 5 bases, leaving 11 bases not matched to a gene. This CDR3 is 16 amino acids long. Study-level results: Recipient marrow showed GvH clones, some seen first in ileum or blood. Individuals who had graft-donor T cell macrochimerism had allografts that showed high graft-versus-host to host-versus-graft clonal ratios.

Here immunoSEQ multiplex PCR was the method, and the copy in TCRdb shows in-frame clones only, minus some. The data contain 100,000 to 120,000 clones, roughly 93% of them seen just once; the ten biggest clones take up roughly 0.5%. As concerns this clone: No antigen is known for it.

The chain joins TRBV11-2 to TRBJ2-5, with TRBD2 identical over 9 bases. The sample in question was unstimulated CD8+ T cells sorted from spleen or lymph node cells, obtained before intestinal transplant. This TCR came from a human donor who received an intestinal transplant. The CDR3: CASSSGTSSRGETQYF. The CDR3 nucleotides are TGTGCCAGCAGCTCGGGGACTAGCAGTCGCGGGGAGACCCAGTACTTC.